The 23 T cell receptor beta chains below were found in one sample sequenced in a study of PD-1 blockade in classical Hodgkin lymphoma. Assay: immunoSEQ multiplex PCR; the TCRdb copy retains only in-frame clones and omits some. The table lists tens of thousands of clones, around nine tenths of them singletons. Noted time point: cycle 4 day 1 (C4D1), after less than seven weeks of nivolumab. All patients relapsed after autologous stem cell transplantation, and brentuximab vedotin exposure varied. Sample: peripheral blood mononuclear cells (PBMCs), taken before the fourth cycle of nivolumab. The receptor set was obtained from a human donor with classical Hodgkin lymphoma.

This chain joins TRBV18 and TRBJ2-1, with D perhaps assigned TRBD1 or TRBD2 (6 bases each). CDR3 length equals 14 residues. In germline, CDR1 is KGHSH, CDR2 LQKENI. Trimming pared 3 bases from V and 4 bases from J, leaving 10 bases between. This chain's CDR3 is CASSPEGGYNEQFF. DNA for the CDR3: TGTGCCAGCTCACCGGAGGGGGGATACAATGAGCAGTTCTTC.

V gene TRBV5-4 combines with J gene TRBJ1-4, with TRBD1 matching 8 bases. The germline gives CDR1 SGHNT, CDR2 YYREEE (reference sequence). The length of the CDR3 is 13 residues. The V gene end was trimmed by 2 bases and the J gene end by 7 bases; junction bases not matched to a gene: 1. CDR3 region: CASSFTGGEKLFF. CDR3 nucleotides: TGTGCCAGCAGCTTCACAGGGGGTGAAAAACTGTTTTTT.

The rearrangement joins TRBV11-2 to TRBJ1-1, with D unclear. Trimming left V 5 bases short and J 5 bases short, with 9 bases between. CDR1 and CDR2 from the germline V gene are SGHAT and FQNNGV. The length of the CDR3 is 12 residues. The CDR3 nucleotides are TGTGCCAGCAGCCCGTGGGATACTGAAGCTTTCTTT. It specifies CASSPWDTEAFF.

The chain couples TRBV2 to TRBJ1-5; D might be TRBD1 (5 bases). V lost 4 bases and J 11 bases, leaving 12 bases between the germline ends. CDR1 is SNHLY, CDR2 FYNNEI, per germline. The CDR3 covers 12 residues. CDR3 in DNA: TGTGCCAGCAGTGGTGAGCTAGGGGCCCAGCATTTT. Residues: CASSGELGAQHF. Full variable domain (outside the CDR3, taken from reference TRBV2 and TRBJ1-5): EPEVTQTPSHQVTQMGQEVILRCVPISNHLYFYWYRQILGQKVEFLVSFYNNEISEKSEIFDDQFSVERPDGSNFTLKIRSTKLEDSAMYFCASSGELGAQHFGDGTRLSIL.

The chain recombines TRBV27 with TRBJ2-7, with D maybe TRBD2 (6 bases). V lost 3 bases and J lost 3, with 18 bases in between. This CDR3 contains 16 residues. CDR1 and CDR2 from the germline V gene are MNHEY and SMNVEV (reference sequence). The CDR3: CASSFWGIAEGYEQYF. As DNA, the CDR3 is TGTGCCAGCAGTTTCTGGGGAATAGCGGAGGGCTACGAGCAGTACTTC.

This chain connects TRBV20-1 to TRBJ2-1, with D possibly being TRBD2 (6 bases). CDR1 DFQATT and CDR2 SNEGSKA come from the germline V gene (reference sequence). Trimming took off 5 bases at V and 10 bases at J, with 9 bases between the two ends. The CDR3 runs to 10 residues. The CDR3 nucleotides read TGCAGTGCTTTAGCGGTCGAGCAGTTCTTC. Translating it yields CSALAVEQFF.

The chain carries TRBV2 and TRBJ2-3, with a possible D match to TRBD2 (6 bases). Looked up from germline, CDR1 is SNHLY and CDR2 is FYNNEI. The CDR3 extends over 18 amino acids. Trimming shortened V by 2 bases and J by 0 bases, and 18 bases separated the two germline ends. CDR3 sequence reads: CASSEMGLLITSTDTQYF. In nucleotides, the CDR3 is TGTGCCAGCAGTGAAATGGGACTTTTAATTACTAGCACAGATACGCAGTATTTT. Supplemented by reference TRBV2 and TRBJ2-3, the full variable domain reads EPEVTQTPSHQVTQMGQEVILRCVPISNHLYFYWYRQILGQKVEFLVSFYNNEISEKSEIFDDQFSVERPDGSNFTLKIRSTKLEDSAMYFCASSEMGLLITSTDTQYFGPGTRLTVL.

This chain joins TRBV4-2 and TRBJ2-1; no clear D gene. Germline CDR1 is LGHNA and CDR2 is YNFKEQ. Trimming cost V 0 bases and J 4 bases, with 10 bases left between them. The CDR3 length is 15 residues. CDR3 nucleotides: TGTGCCAGCAGCCAAGATCTAGGGTTGTACAATGAGCAGTTCTTC. This sequence encodes CASSQDLGLYNEQFF.

This chain connects TRBV6-1 to TRBJ2-7; 12 nucleotides align to TRBD2. V lost 1 base and J lost 4; bases outside the gene matches: 2. The CDR3 spans 15 residues. Germline CDR1 and CDR2: MNHNS and SASEGT. This chain's CDR3 is CASSEGLAGVYEQYF. CDR3 DNA sequence: TGTGCCAGCAGTGAAGGACTAGCGGGGGTTTACGAGCAGTACTTC.

The chain is built from TRBV6-5 and TRBJ2-7; 8 nucleotides align to TRBD2. CDR1 is MNHEY and CDR2 is SVGAGI in the germline V gene. This CDR3 is built from 16 residues. V was clipped by 0 bases and J by 3 bases; unmatched bases: 7. CDR3 coding DNA: TGTGCCAGCAGTTACTCCTTGGGACTAGACGGCTACGAGCAGTACTTC. Amino acid sequence: CASSYSLGLDGYEQYF.

This clone was recorded only once. The chain uses TRBV9 and TRBJ2-1; either TRBD1 or TRBD2 may supply D (6 bases each). The CDR3 contains 17 residues. Between the trimmed V and J ends, which lost 3 bases and 6 bases, there was a span of 22 bases. Looked up from germline, CDR1 is SGDLS and CDR2 is YYNGEE. CDR3 in amino acids: CASSAPWNGGTPNEQFF. Written as DNA, the CDR3 is TGTGCCAGCAGCGCCCCATGGAACGGGGGCACCCCCAATGAGCAGTTCTTC.

The gene calls are TRBV4-1 and TRBJ1-4; possible D gene TRBD1, 6 bases. The CDR3 loop spans 17 amino acids. The V gene's germline CDR1 is MGHRA and CDR2 YSYEKL. V was trimmed by 1 base and J by 8 bases, leaving 20 bases between them. CDR3 nucleotides: TGCGCCAGCAGCCAAGGGAGACACAGGGAGAAAGAGGAAAAACTGTTTTTT. This sequence encodes CASSQGRHREKEEKLFF.

The chain is built from TRBV5-1 and TRBJ2-3; no firm D call. The CDR3 runs to 12 residues. In germline, CDR1 is SGHRS, CDR2 YFSETQ. Trimming removed 5 bases at V and 1 base at J, with 5 bases between. In DNA, the CDR3 is TGCGCCAGCAGGGACGGCACAGATACGCAGTATTTT. The encoded protein is CASRDGTDTQYF.

The rearrangement uses TRBV10-1 and TRBJ2-7; D unclear. This CDR3 contains 14 residues. V was cut by 2 bases and J by 0 bases, with 8 bases left in between. Germline V gene lookup returns CDR1 WNHNN and CDR2 SYGVQD (reference sequence). The DNA for the CDR3 is TGCGCCAGCAGTGAGGGTTTTAGCTCCTACGAGCAGTACTTC. This gives the protein CASSEGFSSYEQYF.

V gene TRBV28 combines with J gene TRBJ2-5; TRBD2 agrees at 12 bases. Germline loops: CDR1 MDHEN, CDR2 SYDVKM. CDR3 length equals 15 residues. The V segment lost 4 bases and the J segment 5 bases; nucleotides outside the gene matches: 5. The CDR3 DNA is TGTGCCAGCAGTTCGCCTAGCGGGAGGGCCGAGACCCAGTACTTC. This gives the protein CASSSPSGRAETQYF.

This clone was recorded only once. The rearrangement links TRBV10-1 to TRBJ1-1; D call uncertain. CDR3 size: 17 residues. Germline V gene data show CDR1 as WNHNN and CDR2 as SYGVQD (reference sequence). Between the trimmed V and J ends, which lost 6 bases and 0 bases, there was a span of 20 bases. Here the CDR3 DNA reads TGCGCCAGCAGCGAAAGCCCCGGGGTAGCGGTGAACACTGAAGCTTTCTTT. This translates into CASSESPGVAVNTEAFF.

V usage is TRBV29-1 and J usage is TRBJ2-1, with D perhaps TRBD2 (6 bases). V was cut by 1 base and J by 7 bases, with 11 bases left in between. CDR3 length: 13 amino acids. CDR1 and CDR2 (germline): SQVTM, ANQGSEA. The CDR3 spells CSVEGLDSNEQFF. CDR3 bases: TGCAGCGTTGAAGGACTAGATTCTAATGAGCAGTTCTTC.

This rearrangement joins TRBV7-2 to TRBJ1-4; possible D gene TRBD1, 5 bases. Germline CDR1 reads SGHTA; CDR2 reads FQGNSA. The V end lost 1 base, the J end lost 8 bases, and 14 bases lay between the germline ends. The CDR3 contains 15 residues. The CDR3 loop is CASSLGGGVSEKLFF. The CDR3 DNA sequence: TGTGCCAGCAGCTTAGGCGGGGGAGTAAGCGAAAAACTGTTTTTT.

The chain has TRBV5-4 and TRBJ2-3, with D perhaps matching TRBD2 (5 bases). Per germline, CDR1 SGHNT and CDR2 YYREEE (reference sequence). Trimming shortened V by 0 bases and J by 6 bases, and 14 bases separated the two germline ends. The CDR3 is 15 residues long. The CDR3 DNA sequence: TGTGCCAGCAGCTTGGACCCCTCGACTAAGGATACGCAGTATTTT. This sequence encodes CASSLDPSTKDTQYF.

The genes are TRBV5-8 and TRBJ2-2, with D perhaps given as TRBD1 or TRBD2 (5 bases each). The CDR3 runs to 15 residues. V lost 4 bases and J lost 1, with 11 bases in between. Germline loops: CDR1 SGHTS, CDR2 YDEGEE. The CDR3 sequence: CASSEGTVNTGELFF. In nucleotides, the CDR3 is TGTGCCAGCAGCGAAGGGACCGTGAACACCGGGGAGCTGTTTTTT.

The chain links TRBV6-1 to TRBJ2-3; 10 nucleotides match TRBD2. Germline V gene data show CDR1 as MNHNS and CDR2 as SASEGT. V was clipped by 2 bases and J by 9 bases; unmatched bases: 11. CDR3 size: 16 residues. The CDR3 DNA is TGTGCCAGCAGTGAAATAGCGGGGGGCCCCCCCCAGACGCAGTATTTT. As protein: CASSEIAGGPPQTQYF.

The chain joins TRBV5-1 to TRBJ2-7; D could derive from TRBD1 or TRBD2 (5 bases each). Germline CDR1 reads SGHRS; CDR2 reads YFSETQ. CDR3 size: 15 residues. V dropped 1 base and J dropped 2 bases, with 13 bases sitting between them. CDR3 bases: TGCGCCAGCAGCTTGATACTAGGGGATCCCTACGAGCAGTACTTC. It encodes CASSLILGDPYEQYF. Using reference TRBV5-1 and TRBJ2-7 for the parts outside the CDR3, the full variable domain is KAGVTQTPRYLIKTRGQQVTLSCSPISGHRSVSWYQQTPGQGLQFLFEYFSETQRNKGNFPGRFSGRQFSNSRSEMNVSTLELGDSALYLCASSLILGDPYEQYFGPGTRLTVT.

V gene TRBV7-9 combines with J gene TRBJ1-2; 9 bases are shared with TRBD1. This CDR3 region has 13 residues. Per germline, CDR1 SEHNR and CDR2 FQNEAQ (reference sequence). Trimming at V came to 6 bases and at J to 6 bases, leaving 5 bases not matched to a gene. CDR3 loop: CASSSRDRDGYTF. CDR3 bases: TGTGCCAGCAGTTCCCGGGACAGGGATGGCTACACCTTC.